A selection of T cell receptor beta chains follows, all from one sample in a study of cytomegalovirus exposure and HLA in healthy donors. The repertoire was sequenced with immunoSEQ multiplex PCR; TCRdb's copy has only in-frame clones and lacks some. Among 100,000 to 150,000 clones, about 70% were seen once, and the ten largest hold less than 15%. The sample was PBMCs. The source is a woman in her sixties or seventies in good health and CMV-seropositive. Both conserved end residues are part of each CDR3. Each record gives: clone size, J gene, D gene, CDR3 length, V gene, CDR3 protein, CDR3 DNA. D genes are given only for firm matches. Size tells how often a clone was seen (once, few, many) or the class of an expanded clone, and some rows leave it out.

abundance: -; j_gene: TRBJ1-3; d_gene: TRBD1; len: 13; v_gene: TRBV13; CDR3aa: CASRGQLGNTIYF; CDR3nt: TGTGCCAGCAGGGGACAGCTTGGAAACACCATATATTTT
abundance: -; j_gene: TRBJ1-1; d_gene: TRBD1; len: 17; v_gene: TRBV10-2; CDR3aa: CASSDIPGTGMNTEAFF; CDR3nt: TGCGCCAGCAGTGACATTCCCGGGACAGGAATGAACACTGAAGCTTTCTTT
abundance: -; j_gene: TRBJ2-5; d_gene: TRBD1; len: 13; v_gene: TRBV2; CDR3aa: CASTTGVWETQYF; CDR3nt: TGTGCCAGCACGACAGGGGTATGGGAGACCCAGTACTTC
abundance: few; j_gene: TRBJ1-2; d_gene: TRBD1; len: 15; v_gene: TRBV18; CDR3aa: CASSPGGQGADGYTF; CDR3nt: TGTGCCAGCTCACCCGGGGGACAGGGGGCAGATGGCTACACCTTC
abundance: -; j_gene: TRBJ1-6; d_gene: -; len: 17; v_gene: TRBV5-1; CDR3aa: CASSLLETLGYNSPLHF; CDR3nt: TGCGCCAGCAGCTTGTTGGAGACTCTCGGCTATAATTCACCCCTCCACTTT
abundance: -; j_gene: TRBJ2-1; d_gene: TRBD1; len: 13; v_gene: TRBV15; CDR3aa: CATRRGLTPEQFF; CDR3nt: TGTGCCACCAGAAGGGGGCTGACCCCAGAGCAGTTCTTC
abundance: -; j_gene: TRBJ1-6; d_gene: -; len: 14; v_gene: TRBV28; CDR3aa: CASSLVGKEGPLHF; CDR3nt: TGTGCCAGCAGTTTAGTCGGGAAGGAGGGGCCCCTCCACTTT
abundance: -; j_gene: TRBJ1-1; d_gene: -; len: 12; v_gene: TRBV6-5; CDR3aa: CASRSMNTEAFF; CDR3nt: TGTGCCAGCAGGAGCATGAACACTGAAGCTTTCTTT
abundance: -; j_gene: TRBJ1-6; d_gene: -; len: 14; v_gene: TRBV7-2; CDR3aa: CASSPHRANSPLHF; CDR3nt: TGTGCCAGCAGCCCACACAGGGCTAATTCACCCCTCCACTTT
abundance: few; j_gene: TRBJ1-2; d_gene: TRBD1; len: 13; v_gene: TRBV29-1; CDR3aa: CSSLTGFNYGYTF; CDR3nt: TGCAGCTCACTGACAGGGTTTAACTATGGCTACACCTTC
abundance: -; j_gene: TRBJ2-4; d_gene: TRBD1; len: 18; v_gene: TRBV9; CDR3aa: CASSVKPGQGNRLNIQYF; CDR3nt: TGTGCCAGCAGCGTTAAGCCGGGACAGGGGAATCGATTGAACATTCAGTACTTC
abundance: -; j_gene: TRBJ2-6; d_gene: TRBD1; len: 17; v_gene: TRBV2; CDR3aa: CASSRDRGRTGANVLTF; CDR3nt: TGTGCCAGCAGCAGGGACAGGGGGCGAACTGGGGCCAACGTCCTGACTTTC
abundance: -; j_gene: TRBJ2-1; d_gene: -; len: 14; v_gene: TRBV6-5; CDR3aa: CASSYSGLVNEQFF; CDR3nt: TGTGCCAGCAGTTACTCCGGTCTAGTCAATGAGCAGTTCTTC
abundance: -; j_gene: TRBJ2-5; d_gene: TRBD2; len: 14; v_gene: TRBV7-2; CDR3aa: CASSLGGGRETQYF; CDR3nt: TGTGCCAGCAGCTTAGGCGGGGGGCGGGAGACCCAGTACTTC
abundance: -; j_gene: TRBJ2-7; d_gene: -; len: 15; v_gene: TRBV5-6; CDR3aa: CASSFYSARDYEQYF; CDR3nt: TGTGCCAGCAGCTTTTATTCCGCCAGGGACTACGAGCAGTACTTC
abundance: -; j_gene: TRBJ2-5; d_gene: TRBD2; len: 14; v_gene: TRBV6-1; CDR3aa: CASRAGLARETQYF; CDR3nt: TGTGCCAGCAGGGCAGGACTAGCGCGGGAGACCCAGTACTTC
abundance: few; j_gene: TRBJ2-3; d_gene: -; len: 14; v_gene: TRBV4-3; CDR3aa: CASSQEMAADTQYF; CDR3nt: TGCGCCAGCAGCCAAGAAATGGCCGCAGATACGCAGTATTTT
abundance: few; j_gene: TRBJ1-5; d_gene: TRBD1; len: 17; v_gene: TRBV2; CDR3aa: CASSERYTGASNQPQHF; CDR3nt: TGTGCCAGCAGTGAAAGATATACAGGGGCTAGCAATCAGCCCCAGCATTTT
abundance: -; j_gene: TRBJ2-1; d_gene: TRBD2; len: 14; v_gene: TRBV4-2; CDR3aa: CASSLRGGNGEQFF; CDR3nt: TGTGCCAGCAGCCTACGGGGGGGGAATGGTGAGCAGTTCTTC
abundance: -; j_gene: TRBJ2-7; d_gene: -; len: 13; v_gene: TRBV19; CDR3aa: CASKEQRSYEQYF; CDR3nt: TGTGCCAGTAAAGAGCAGCGATCCTACGAGCAGTACTTC
abundance: -; j_gene: TRBJ1-4; d_gene: TRBD1; len: 18; v_gene: TRBV7-9; CDR3aa: CASRGTGIQRATNEKLFF; CDR3nt: TGTGCCAGCAGAGGGACAGGTATTCAACGAGCAACTAATGAAAAACTGTTTTTT
abundance: -; j_gene: TRBJ1-2; d_gene: -; len: 14; v_gene: TRBV28; CDR3aa: CASSLLQQNYGYTF; CDR3nt: TGTGCCAGCAGTTTGCTACAGCAGAACTATGGCTACACCTTC
abundance: -; j_gene: TRBJ1-5; d_gene: -; len: 14; v_gene: TRBV29-1; CDR3aa: CSVVWQNNNQPQHF; CDR3nt: TGCAGCGTTGTCTGGCAGAACAACAATCAGCCCCAGCATTTT
abundance: -; j_gene: TRBJ2-1; d_gene: TRBD2; len: 15; v_gene: TRBV29-1; CDR3aa: CSVSAGGSSYNEQFF; CDR3nt: TGCAGCGTGTCAGCGGGGGGGAGCTCCTACAATGAGCAGTTCTTC
abundance: -; j_gene: TRBJ1-1; d_gene: -; len: 13; v_gene: TRBV18; CDR3aa: CASSPGQNTEAFF; CDR3nt: TGTGCCAGCTCACCGGGACAGAACACTGAAGCTTTCTTT
abundance: -; j_gene: TRBJ1-5; d_gene: -; len: 14; v_gene: TRBV7-9; CDR3aa: CASSPDRDREPQHF; CDR3nt: TGTGCCAGCAGCCCAGACCGTGACCGGGAGCCCCAGCATTTT
abundance: -; j_gene: TRBJ1-1; d_gene: TRBD1; len: 15; v_gene: TRBV7-2; CDR3aa: CASSFRTGGVTEAFF; CDR3nt: TGTGCCAGCAGCTTCAGGACAGGGGGCGTCACTGAAGCTTTCTTT